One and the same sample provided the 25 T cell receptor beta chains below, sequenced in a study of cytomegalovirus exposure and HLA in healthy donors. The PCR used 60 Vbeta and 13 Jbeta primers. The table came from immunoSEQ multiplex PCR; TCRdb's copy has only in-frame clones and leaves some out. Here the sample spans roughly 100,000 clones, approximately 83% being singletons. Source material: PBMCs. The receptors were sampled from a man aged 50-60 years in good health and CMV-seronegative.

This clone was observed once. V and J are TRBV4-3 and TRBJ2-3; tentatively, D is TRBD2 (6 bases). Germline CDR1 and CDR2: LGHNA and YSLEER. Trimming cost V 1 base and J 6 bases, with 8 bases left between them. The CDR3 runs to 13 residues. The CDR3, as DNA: TGCGCCAGCAGCCAAGGTAGCGGCGATACGCAGTATTTT. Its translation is CASSQGSGDTQYF.

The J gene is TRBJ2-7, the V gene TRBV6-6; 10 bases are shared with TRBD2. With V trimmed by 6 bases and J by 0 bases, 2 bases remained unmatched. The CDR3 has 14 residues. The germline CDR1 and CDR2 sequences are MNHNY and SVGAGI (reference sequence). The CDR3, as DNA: TGTGCCAGCAGAGGGACTAGCGACTCCTACGAGCAGTACTTC. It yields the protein CASRGTSDSYEQYF.

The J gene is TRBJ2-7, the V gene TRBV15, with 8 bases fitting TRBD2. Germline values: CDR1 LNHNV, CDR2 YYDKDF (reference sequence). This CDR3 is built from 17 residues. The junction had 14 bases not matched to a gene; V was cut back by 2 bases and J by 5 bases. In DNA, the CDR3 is TGTGCCACCAGCAGACCCACGGGCGGGGGGCGCATCAACGAGCAGTACTTC. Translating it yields CATSRPTGGGRINEQYF. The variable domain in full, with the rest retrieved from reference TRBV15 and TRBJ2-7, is DAMVIQNPRYQVTQFGKPVTLSCSQTLNHNVMYWYQQKSSQAPKLLFHYYDKDFNNEADTPDNFQSRRPNTSFCFLDIRSPGLGDTAMYLCATSRPTGGGRINEQYFGPGTRLTVT.

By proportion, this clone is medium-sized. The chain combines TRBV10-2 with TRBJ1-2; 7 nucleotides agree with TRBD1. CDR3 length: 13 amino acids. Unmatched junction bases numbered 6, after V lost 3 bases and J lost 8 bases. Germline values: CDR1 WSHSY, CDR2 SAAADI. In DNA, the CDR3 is TGCGCCAGCAGTGATCCAGGGGGACTCGGCTACACCTTC. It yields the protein CASSDPGGLGYTF.

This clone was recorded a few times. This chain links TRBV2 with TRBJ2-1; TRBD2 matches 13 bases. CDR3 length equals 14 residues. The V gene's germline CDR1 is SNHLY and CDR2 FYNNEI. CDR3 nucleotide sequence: TGTGCAACCAAACCGGGACTAGCGGGAAATGAGCAGTTCTTC. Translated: CATKPGLAGNEQFF.

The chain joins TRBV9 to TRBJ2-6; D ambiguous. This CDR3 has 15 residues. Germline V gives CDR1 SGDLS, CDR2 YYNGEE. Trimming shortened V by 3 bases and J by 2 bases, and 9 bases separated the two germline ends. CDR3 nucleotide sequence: TGTGCCAGCAGCGCCACTTTAACTGGGGCCAACGTCCTGACTTTC. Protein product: CASSATLTGANVLTF.

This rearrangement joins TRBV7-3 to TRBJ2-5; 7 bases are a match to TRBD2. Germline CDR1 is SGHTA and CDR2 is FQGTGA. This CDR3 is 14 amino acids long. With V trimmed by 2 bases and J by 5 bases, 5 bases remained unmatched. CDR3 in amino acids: CASSLLGEGETQYF. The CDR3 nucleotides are TGTGCCAGCAGCTTACTGGGGGAGGGCGAGACCCAGTACTTC.

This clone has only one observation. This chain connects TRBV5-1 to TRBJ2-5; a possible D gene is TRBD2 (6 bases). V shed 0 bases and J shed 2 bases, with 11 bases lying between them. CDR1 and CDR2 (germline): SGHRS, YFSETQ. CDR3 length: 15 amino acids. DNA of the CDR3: TGCGCCAGCAGCTTGGACGTGGGGACTCAAGAGACCCAGTACTTC. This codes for CASSLDVGTQETQYF.

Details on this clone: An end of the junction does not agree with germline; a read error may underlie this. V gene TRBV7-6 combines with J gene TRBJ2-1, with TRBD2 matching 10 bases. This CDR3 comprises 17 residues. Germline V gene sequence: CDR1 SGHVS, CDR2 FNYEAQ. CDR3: CASSPWGAAGGRNGQFF. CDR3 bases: TGTGCCAGCAGCCCCTGGGGGGCAGCGGGAGGGCGCAATGGGCAGTTCTTC.

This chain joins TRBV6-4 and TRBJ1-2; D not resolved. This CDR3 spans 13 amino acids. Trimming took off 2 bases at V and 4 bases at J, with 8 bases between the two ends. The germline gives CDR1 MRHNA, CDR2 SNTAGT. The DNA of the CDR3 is TGTGCCAGCAGTGACGGCAGATCCTATGGCTACACCTTC. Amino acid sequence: CASSDGRSYGYTF.

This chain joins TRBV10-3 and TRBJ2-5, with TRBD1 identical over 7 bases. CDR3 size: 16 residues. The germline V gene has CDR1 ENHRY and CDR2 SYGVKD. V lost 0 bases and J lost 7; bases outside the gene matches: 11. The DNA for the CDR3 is TGTGCCATCAGTGAGTCTCAAACGACAGGGCCCACGACCCAGTACTTC. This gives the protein CAISESQTTGPTTQYF.

The CDR3 DNA follows: TGTGCCAGTAGTACGACAGGGGGTCATCAGCCCCAGCATTTT. Its protein product is CASSTTGGHQPQHF. The chain joins TRBV19 to TRBJ1-5; 9 nucleotides match TRBD1. CDR1 and CDR2 from the germline V gene are LNHDA and SQIVND (reference sequence). There are 14 residues in the CDR3. V gave up 4 bases and J gave up 5 bases; unmatched junction bases: 3.

DNA of the CDR3: TGTGCCAGCAGTTTACCGACAGGGGGCGGACAGACCCAGTACTTC. This translates into CASSLPTGGGQTQYF. V and J are TRBV28 and TRBJ2-5; 10 bases align to TRBD1. The CDR3 runs to 15 residues. In germline, CDR1 is MDHEN, CDR2 SYDVKM. J lost 6 bases, V lost 2 bases, and 6 bases had no gene match.

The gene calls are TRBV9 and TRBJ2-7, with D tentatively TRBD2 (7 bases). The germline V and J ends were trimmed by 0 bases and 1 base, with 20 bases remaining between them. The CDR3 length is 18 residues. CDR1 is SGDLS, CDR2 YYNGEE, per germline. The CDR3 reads CASSVGGGGRAYSYEQYF. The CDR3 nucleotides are TGTGCCAGCAGCGTAGGAGGGGGGGGGCGAGCGTATTCCTACGAGCAGTACTTC. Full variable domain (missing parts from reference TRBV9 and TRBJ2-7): DSGVTQTPKHLITATGQRVTLRCSPRSGDLSVYWYQQSLDQGLQFLIQYYNGEERAKGNILERFSAQQFPDLHSELNLSSLELGDSALYFCASSVGGGGRAYSYEQYFGPGTRLTVT.

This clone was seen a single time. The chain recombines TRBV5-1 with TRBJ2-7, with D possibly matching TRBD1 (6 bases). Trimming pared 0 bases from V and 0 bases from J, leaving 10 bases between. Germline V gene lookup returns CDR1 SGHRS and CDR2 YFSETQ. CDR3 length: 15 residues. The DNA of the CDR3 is TGCGCCAGCAGCTTGGAACAGGGCTTCTCCTACGAGCAGTACTTC. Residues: CASSLEQGFSYEQYF.

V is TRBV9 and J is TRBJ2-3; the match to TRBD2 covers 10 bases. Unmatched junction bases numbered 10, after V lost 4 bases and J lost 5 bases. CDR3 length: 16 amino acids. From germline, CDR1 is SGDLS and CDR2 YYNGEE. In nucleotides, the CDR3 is TGTGCCAGCAGCCCCCGCCTAGCGGGAGTGGGAGATACGCAGTATTTT. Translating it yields CASSPRLAGVGDTQYF.

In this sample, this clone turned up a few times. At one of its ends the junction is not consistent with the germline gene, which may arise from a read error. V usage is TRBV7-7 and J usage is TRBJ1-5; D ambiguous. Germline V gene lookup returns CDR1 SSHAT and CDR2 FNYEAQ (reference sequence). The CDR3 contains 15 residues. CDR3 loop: CASSLDRDSNQPQHF. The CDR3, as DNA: TGTGCTAGCAGCTTGGACCGGGATAGCAATCAGCCCCAGCATTTT.

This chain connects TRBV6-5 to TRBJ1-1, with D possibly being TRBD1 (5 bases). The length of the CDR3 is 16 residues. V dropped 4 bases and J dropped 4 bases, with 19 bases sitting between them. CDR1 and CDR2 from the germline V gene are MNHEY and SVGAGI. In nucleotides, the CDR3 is TGTGCCAGCAGTTCCCTCCGACGGCAGGGCAGCACTGAAGCTTTCTTT. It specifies CASSSLRRQGSTEAFF.

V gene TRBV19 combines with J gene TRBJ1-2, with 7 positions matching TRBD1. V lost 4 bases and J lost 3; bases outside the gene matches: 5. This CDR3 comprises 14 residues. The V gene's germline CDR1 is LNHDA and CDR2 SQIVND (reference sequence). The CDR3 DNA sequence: TGTGCCAGTAGTACTAGGGACAGATACTATGGCTACACCTTC. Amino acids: CASSTRDRYYGYTF.

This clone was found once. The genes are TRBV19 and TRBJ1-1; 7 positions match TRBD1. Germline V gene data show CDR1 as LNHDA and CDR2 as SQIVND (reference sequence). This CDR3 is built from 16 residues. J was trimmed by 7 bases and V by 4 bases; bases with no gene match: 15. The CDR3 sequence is CASSRLDRASRFEAFF. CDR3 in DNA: TGTGCCAGTAGTAGACTCGACAGGGCTAGTCGATTTGAAGCTTTCTTT.

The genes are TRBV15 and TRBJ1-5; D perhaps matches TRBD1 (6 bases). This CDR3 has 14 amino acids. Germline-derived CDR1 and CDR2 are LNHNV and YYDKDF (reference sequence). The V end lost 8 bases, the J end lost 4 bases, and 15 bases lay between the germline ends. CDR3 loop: CATGQGSLNQPQHF. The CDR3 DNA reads TGTGCCACCGGTCAGGGGAGTTTGAATCAGCCCCAGCATTTT.

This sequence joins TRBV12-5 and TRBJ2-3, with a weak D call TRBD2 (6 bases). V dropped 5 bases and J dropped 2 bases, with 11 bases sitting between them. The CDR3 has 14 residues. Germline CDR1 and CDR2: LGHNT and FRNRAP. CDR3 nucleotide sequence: TGTGCTAGTGGTGTCGGACTACCCACAGATACGCAGTATTTT. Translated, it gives CASGVGLPTDTQYF.

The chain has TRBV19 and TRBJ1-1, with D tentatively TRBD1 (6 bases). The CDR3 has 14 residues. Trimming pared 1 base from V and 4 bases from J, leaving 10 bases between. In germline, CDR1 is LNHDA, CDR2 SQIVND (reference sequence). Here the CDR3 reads CASSIGQAPTEAFF. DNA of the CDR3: TGTGCCAGTAGTATAGGACAGGCCCCCACTGAAGCTTTCTTT.

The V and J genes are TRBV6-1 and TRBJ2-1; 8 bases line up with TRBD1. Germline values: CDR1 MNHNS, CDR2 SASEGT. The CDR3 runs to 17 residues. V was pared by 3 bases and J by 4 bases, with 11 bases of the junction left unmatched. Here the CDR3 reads CASSDRDRGPKYNEQFF. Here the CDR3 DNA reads TGTGCCAGCAGTGACCGTGACAGGGGACCGAAATACAATGAGCAGTTCTTC.

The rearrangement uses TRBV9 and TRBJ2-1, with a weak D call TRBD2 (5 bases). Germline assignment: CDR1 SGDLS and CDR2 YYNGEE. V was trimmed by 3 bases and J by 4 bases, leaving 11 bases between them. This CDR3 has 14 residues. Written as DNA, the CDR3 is TGTGCCAGCAGCGCCGAGGACTTTTACAATGAGCAGTTCTTC. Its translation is CASSAEDFYNEQFF. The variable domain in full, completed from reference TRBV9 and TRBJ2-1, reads DSGVTQTPKHLITATGQRVTLRCSPRSGDLSVYWYQQSLDQGLQFLIQYYNGEERAKGNILERFSAQQFPDLHSELNLSSLELGDSALYFCASSAEDFYNEQFFGPGTRLTVL.